This T cell receptor beta chain was found in a study of blood T cell repertoires in COVID-19. From germline, CDR1 is GTSNPN and CDR2 SVGIG (reference sequence). This CDR3 region has 13 residues. V was trimmed by 0 bases and J by 0 bases, leaving 3 bases between them. In the original processing: Amplified reference gene primers provided the basis for estimating nucleated cell counts. Only in-frame clones appear in the TCRdb table, and some are missing; sequencing was by immunoSEQ multiplex PCR. That table furnishes V, J and clone size, whereas the DNA furnished D and trimming. The repertoire holds tens of thousands of clones, with nearly 90% as singletons. As for this clone: This sample also contains other DNA sequences that code for the same CDR3.

The chain has TRBV30 and TRBJ1-5, with D uncertain. Sequenced material: peripheral blood. The TCR comes from a man aged 55 to 70 with COVID-19, enrolled during active disease. CDR3 coding DNA: TGTGCCTGGAGTGTCCGTAGCAATCAGCCCCAGCATTTT. Translation: CAWSVRSNQPQHF. The complete variable domain, with remaining parts taken from reference TRBV30 and TRBJ1-5, reads SQTIHQWPATLVQPVGSPLSLECTVEGTSNPNLYWYRQAAGRGLQLLFYSVGIGQISSEVPQNLSASRPQDRQFILSSKKLLLSDSGFYLCAWSVRSNQPQHFGDGTRLSIL.